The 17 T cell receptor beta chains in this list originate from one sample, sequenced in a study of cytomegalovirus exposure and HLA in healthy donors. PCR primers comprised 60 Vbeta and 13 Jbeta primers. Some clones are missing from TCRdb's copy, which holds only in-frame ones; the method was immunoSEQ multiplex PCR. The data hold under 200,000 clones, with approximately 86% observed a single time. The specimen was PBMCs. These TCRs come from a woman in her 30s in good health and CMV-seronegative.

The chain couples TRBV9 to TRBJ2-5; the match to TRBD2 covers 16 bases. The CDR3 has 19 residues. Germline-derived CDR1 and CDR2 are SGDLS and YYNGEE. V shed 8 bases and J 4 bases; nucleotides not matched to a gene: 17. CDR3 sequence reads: CASSTGTSGGAVRGETQYF. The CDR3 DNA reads TGTGCCAGTTCTACTGGGACTAGCGGGGGGGCAGTTCGAGGAGAGACCCAGTACTTC.

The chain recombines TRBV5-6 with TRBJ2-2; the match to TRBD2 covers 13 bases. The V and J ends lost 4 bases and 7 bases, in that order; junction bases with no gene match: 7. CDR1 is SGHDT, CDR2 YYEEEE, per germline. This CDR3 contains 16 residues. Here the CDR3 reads CASSPGLAGVIGELFF. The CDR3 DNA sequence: TGTGCCAGCAGCCCCGGACTAGCGGGAGTTATCGGGGAGCTGTTTTTT.

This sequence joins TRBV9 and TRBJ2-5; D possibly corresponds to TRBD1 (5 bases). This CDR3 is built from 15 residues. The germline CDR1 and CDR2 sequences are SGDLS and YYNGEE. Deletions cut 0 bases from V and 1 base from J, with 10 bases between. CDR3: CASSVGGLLQETQYF. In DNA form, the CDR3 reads TGTGCCAGCAGCGTAGGGGGCCTCCTCCAAGAGACCCAGTACTTC.

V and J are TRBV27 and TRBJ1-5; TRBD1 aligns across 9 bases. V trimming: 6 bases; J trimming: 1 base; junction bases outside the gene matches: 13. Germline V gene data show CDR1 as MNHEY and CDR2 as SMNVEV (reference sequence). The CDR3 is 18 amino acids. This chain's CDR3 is CASRRTGENAGSNQPQHF. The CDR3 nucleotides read TGTGCCAGCAGACGGACAGGGGAAAATGCGGGGAGCAATCAGCCCCAGCATTTT.

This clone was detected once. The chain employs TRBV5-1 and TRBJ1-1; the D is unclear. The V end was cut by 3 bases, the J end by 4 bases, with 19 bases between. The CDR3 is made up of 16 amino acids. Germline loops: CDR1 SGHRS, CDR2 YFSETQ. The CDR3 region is CASSWTRNAGSTEAFF. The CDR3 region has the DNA TGCGCCAGCAGCTGGACCCGAAATGCGGGTTCCACTGAAGCTTTCTTT.

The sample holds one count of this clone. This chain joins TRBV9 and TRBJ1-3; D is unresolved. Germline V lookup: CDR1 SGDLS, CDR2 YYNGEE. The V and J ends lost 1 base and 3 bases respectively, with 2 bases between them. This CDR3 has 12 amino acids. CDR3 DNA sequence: TGTGCCAGCAGCGTACATGGAAACACCATATATTTT. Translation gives CASSVHGNTIYF.

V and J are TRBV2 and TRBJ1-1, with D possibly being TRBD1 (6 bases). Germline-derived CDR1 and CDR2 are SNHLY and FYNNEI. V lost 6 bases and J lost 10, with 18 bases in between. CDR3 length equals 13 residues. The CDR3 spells CASRAGQTLLAFF. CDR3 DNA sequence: TGTGCCAGCAGGGCTGGACAGACTCTGTTAGCTTTCTTT.

CDR3 sequence reads: CAIREPGASSGANVLTF. In nucleotides, the CDR3 is TGTGCCATCAGGGAACCGGGAGCTAGCTCTGGGGCCAACGTCCTGACTTTC. The gene calls are TRBV10-3 and TRBJ2-6, with D possibly TRBD2 on 6 matching bases. The CDR3 is 17 residues long. CDR1 and CDR2 from the germline V gene are ENHRY and SYGVKD. V shed 6 bases and J shed 0 bases, with 15 bases lying between them.

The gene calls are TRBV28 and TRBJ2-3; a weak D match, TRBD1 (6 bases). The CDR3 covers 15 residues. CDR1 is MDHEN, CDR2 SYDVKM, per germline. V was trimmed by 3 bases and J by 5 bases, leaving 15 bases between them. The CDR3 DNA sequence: TGTGCCAGCAGTTTCCAGGGGCTGTTTGGAGATACGCAGTATTTT. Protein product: CASSFQGLFGDTQYF.

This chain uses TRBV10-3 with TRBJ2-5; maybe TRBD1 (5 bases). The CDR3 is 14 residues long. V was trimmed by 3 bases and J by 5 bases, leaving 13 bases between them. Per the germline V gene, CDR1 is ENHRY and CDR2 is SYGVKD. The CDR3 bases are TGTGCCATCAGTGATTCGCTCTGGGGCGAGACCCAGTACTTC. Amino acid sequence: CAISDSLWGETQYF.

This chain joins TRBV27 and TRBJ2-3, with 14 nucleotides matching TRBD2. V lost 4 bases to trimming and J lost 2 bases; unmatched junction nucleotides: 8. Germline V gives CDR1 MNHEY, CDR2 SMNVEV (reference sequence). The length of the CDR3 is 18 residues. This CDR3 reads CASSSPTGLAGVTDTQYF. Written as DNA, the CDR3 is TGTGCCAGCAGTTCCCCAACGGGACTAGCGGGAGTCACAGATACGCAGTATTTT.

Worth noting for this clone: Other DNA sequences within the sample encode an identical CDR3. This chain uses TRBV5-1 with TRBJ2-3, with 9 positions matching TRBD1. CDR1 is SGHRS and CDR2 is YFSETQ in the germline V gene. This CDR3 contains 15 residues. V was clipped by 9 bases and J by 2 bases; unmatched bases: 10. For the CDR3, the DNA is TGCGCCACCGGACCGGGACAGGGTATCACAGATACGCAGTATTTT. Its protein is CATGPGQGITDTQYF.

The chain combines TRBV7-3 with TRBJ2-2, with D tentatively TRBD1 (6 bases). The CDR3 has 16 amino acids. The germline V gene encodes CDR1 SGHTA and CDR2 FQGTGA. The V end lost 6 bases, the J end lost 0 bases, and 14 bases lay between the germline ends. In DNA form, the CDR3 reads TGTGCCAGCAGGGAACAGGGCCAAGCGAACACCGGGGAGCTGTTTTTT. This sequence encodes CASREQGQANTGELFF.

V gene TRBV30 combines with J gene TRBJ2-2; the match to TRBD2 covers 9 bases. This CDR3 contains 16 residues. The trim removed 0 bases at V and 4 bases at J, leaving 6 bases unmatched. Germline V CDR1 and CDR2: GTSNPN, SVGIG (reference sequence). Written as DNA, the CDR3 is TGTGCCTGGAGTGTACCAGCGGGGGGACTCACCGGGGAGCTGTTTTTT. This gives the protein CAWSVPAGGLTGELFF.

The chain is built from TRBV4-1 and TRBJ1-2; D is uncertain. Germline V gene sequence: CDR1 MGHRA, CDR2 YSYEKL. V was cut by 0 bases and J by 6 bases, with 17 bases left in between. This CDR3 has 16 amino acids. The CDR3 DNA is TGCGCCAGCAGCCAAGATGAGAGGGTTTCTGCAGATGGCTACACCTTC. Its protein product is CASSQDERVSADGYTF.

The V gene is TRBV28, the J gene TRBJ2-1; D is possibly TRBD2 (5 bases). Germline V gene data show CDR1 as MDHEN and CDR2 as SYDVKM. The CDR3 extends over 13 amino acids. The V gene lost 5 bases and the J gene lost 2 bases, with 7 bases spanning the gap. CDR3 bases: TGTGCCAGCAGTCTACTAGCCTACAATGAGCAGTTCTTC. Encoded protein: CASSLLAYNEQFF.

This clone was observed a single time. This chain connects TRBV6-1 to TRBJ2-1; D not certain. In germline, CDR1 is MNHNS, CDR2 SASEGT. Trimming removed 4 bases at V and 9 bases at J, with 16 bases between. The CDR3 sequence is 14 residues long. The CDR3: CASSVSIPSIEQFF. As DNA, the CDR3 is TGTGCCAGCAGTGTTTCTATTCCCTCCATTGAGCAGTTCTTC.